This TCR beta chain is from a study of T cell repertoires in cytomegalovirus infection. Looking at the study overall: It was recently identified HLA-C-restricted and well-studied HLA-B-restricted CMV epitopes that the study used. An indication of both CMV infection and matching HLA type came from public TCR beta signatures.

This clonotype has a handful of counts. Its antigen is still unknown. MiXCR, applied by TCRdb to the reads, yields one record per CDR3 protein. This table holds roughly 350,000 distinct CDR3 sequences, about 35% found once. From germline, CDR1 is SEHNR and CDR2 FQNEAQ (reference sequence). Trimming took 5 bases from V and 6 from J; bases not matched to a gene: 10. The length of the CDR3 is 16 residues. Broader study findings: People with CMV and the relevant HLA were identified by cumulative public TCR beta family frequency. Clonotype analysis showed dominance of the ex vivo response by HLA-C-restricted CMV-specific TCR beta clonotypes.

This sequence originates from a human donor in good health (CMV status not recorded). Some clones in this sample may be carry-over from other donors' samples. This specimen consisted of cultured PBMCs, obtained from culture after CMV antigen stimulation. The V gene is TRBV7-9, the J gene TRBJ2-1, with 10 bases that match TRBD2. In nucleotides, the CDR3 is TGTGCCAGCAGCACGAATAGCGGGAGGTCGGGCAATGAGCAGTTCTTC. Its protein product is CASSTNSGRSGNEQFF.